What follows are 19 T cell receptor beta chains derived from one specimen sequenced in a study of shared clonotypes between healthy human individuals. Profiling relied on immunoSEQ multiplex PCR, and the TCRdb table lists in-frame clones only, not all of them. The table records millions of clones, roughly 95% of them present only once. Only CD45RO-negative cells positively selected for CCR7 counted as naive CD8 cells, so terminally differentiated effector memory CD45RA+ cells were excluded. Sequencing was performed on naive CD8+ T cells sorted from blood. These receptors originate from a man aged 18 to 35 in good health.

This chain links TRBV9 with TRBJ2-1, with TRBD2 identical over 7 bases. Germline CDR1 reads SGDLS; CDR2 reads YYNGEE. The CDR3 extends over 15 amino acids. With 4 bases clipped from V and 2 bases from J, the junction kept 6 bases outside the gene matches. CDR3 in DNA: TGTGCCAGCAGCCCTAGGGAGGGAACCTACAATGAGCAGTTCTTC. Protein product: CASSPREGTYNEQFF. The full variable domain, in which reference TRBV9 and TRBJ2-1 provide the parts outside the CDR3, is DSGVTQTPKHLITATGQRVTLRCSPRSGDLSVYWYQQSLDQGLQFLIQYYNGEERAKGNILERFSAQQFPDLHSELNLSSLELGDSALYFCASSPREGTYNEQFFGPGTRLTVL.

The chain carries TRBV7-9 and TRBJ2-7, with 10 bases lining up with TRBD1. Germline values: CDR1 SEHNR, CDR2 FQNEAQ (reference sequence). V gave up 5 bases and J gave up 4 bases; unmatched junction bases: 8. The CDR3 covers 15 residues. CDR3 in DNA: TGTGCCAGCAGCCTACCGGACAGGGGGGAATACGAGCAGTACTTC. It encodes CASSLPDRGEYEQYF.

The CDR3: CAWSGLAGEKYNEQFF. CDR3 DNA sequence: TGTGCCTGGAGCGGACTAGCGGGGGAGAAATACAATGAGCAGTTCTTC. This chain joins TRBV30 and TRBJ2-1; 13 bases map to TRBD2. J was trimmed by 4 bases and V by 3 bases; bases with no gene match: 6. CDR1 and CDR2 from the germline V gene are GTSNPN and SVGIG (reference sequence). The CDR3 has 16 amino acids.

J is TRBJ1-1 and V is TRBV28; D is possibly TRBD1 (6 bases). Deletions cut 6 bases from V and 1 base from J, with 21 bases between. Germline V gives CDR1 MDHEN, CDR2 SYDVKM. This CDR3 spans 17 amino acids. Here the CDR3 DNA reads TGTGCCAGCAGACGGTCGGTTAAGGGGGGTCCGAACACTGAAGCTTTCTTT. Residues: CASRRSVKGGPNTEAFF.

The CDR3 nucleotides are TGTGCCAGCAGCCCATCCGGGACAGGGGGACATGGCTACACCTTC. It yields the protein CASSPSGTGGHGYTF. The chain couples TRBV7-9 to TRBJ1-2, with TRBD1 matching 11 bases. The CDR3 is made up of 15 amino acids. CDR1 is SEHNR, CDR2 FQNEAQ, per germline (reference sequence). V lost 5 bases, J lost 6 bases, and 8 bases stayed unmatched.

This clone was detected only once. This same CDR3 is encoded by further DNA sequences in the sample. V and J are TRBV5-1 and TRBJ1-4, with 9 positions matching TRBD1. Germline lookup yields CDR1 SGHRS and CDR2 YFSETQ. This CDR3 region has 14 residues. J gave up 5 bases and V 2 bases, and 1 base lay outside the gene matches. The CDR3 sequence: CASSFDRGNEKLFF. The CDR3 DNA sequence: TGCGCCAGCAGCTTCGACAGGGGGAATGAAAAACTGTTTTTT.

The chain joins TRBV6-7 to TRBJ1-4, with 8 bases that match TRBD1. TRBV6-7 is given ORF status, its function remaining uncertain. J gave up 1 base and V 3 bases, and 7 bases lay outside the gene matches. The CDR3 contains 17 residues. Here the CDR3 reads CASSYTGQGETNEKLFF. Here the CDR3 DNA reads TGTGCCAGCAGTTATACCGGACAGGGTGAAACTAATGAAAAACTGTTTTTT.

Written as DNA, the CDR3 is TGTGCCAGCAGCCACGGGACCTATGGCTACACCTTC. Translated, it gives CASSHGTYGYTF. V is TRBV13 and J is TRBJ1-2; D perhaps matches TRBD1 (5 bases). CDR1 is PRHDT and CDR2 is FYEKMQ in the germline V gene (reference sequence). The CDR3 is made up of 12 amino acids. The ends were cut back, 5 bases at V and 4 bases at J, with 8 bases in the middle.

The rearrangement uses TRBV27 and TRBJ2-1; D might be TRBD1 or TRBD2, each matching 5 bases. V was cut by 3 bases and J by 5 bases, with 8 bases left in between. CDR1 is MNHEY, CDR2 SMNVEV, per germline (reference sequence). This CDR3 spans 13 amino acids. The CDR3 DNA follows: TGTGCCAGCAGTTTTTGGGGGAACAATGAGCAGTTCTTC. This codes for CASSFWGNNEQFF.

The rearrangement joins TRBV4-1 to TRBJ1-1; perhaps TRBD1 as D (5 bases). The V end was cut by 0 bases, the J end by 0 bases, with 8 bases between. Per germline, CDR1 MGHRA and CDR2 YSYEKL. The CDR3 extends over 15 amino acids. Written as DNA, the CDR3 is TGCGCCAGCAGCCAAGAACGGACACTGAACACTGAAGCTTTCTTT. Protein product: CASSQERTLNTEAFF.

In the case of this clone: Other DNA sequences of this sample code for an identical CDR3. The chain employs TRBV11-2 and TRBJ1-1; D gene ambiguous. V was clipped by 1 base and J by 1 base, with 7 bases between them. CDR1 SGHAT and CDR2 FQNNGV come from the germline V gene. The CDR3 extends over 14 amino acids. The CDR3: CASSLGGANTEAFF. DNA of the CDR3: TGTGCCAGCAGCTTAGGCGGAGCGAACACTGAAGCTTTCTTT. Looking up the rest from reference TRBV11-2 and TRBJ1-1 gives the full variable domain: EAGVAQSPRYKIIEKRQSVAFWCNPISGHATLYWYQQILGQGPKLLIQFQNNGVVDDSQLPKDRFSAERLKGVDSTLKIQPAKLEDSAVYLCASSLGGANTEAFFGQGTRLTVV.

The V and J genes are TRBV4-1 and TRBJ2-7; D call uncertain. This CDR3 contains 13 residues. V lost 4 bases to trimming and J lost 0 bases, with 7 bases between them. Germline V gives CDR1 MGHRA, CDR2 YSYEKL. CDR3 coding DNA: TGCGCCAGCAGCCTCTACACCTCCTACGAGCAGTACTTC. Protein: CASSLYTSYEQYF.

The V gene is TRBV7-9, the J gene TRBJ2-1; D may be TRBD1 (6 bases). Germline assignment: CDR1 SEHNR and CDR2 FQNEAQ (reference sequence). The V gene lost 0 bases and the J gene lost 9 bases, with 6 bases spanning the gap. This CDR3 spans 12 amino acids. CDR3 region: CASSLADSEQFF. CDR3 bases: TGTGCCAGCAGCTTAGCGGACAGTGAGCAGTTCTTC.

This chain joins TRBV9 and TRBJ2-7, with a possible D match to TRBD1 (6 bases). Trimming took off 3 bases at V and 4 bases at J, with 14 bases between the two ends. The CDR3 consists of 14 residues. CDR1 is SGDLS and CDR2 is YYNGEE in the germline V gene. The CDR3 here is CASSAQGNGYEQYF. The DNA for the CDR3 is TGTGCCAGCAGCGCACAGGGTAACGGGTACGAGCAGTACTTC. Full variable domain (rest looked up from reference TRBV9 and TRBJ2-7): DSGVTQTPKHLITATGQRVTLRCSPRSGDLSVYWYQQSLDQGLQFLIQYYNGEERAKGNILERFSAQQFPDLHSELNLSSLELGDSALYFCASSAQGNGYEQYFGPGTRLTVT.

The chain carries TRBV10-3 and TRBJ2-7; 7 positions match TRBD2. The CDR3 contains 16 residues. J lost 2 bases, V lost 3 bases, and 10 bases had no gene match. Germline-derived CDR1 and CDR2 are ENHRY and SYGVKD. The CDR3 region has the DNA TGTGCCATCAGTGACATACGGGGCAGCGGGACCTACGAGCAGTACTTC. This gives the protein CAISDIRGSGTYEQYF.

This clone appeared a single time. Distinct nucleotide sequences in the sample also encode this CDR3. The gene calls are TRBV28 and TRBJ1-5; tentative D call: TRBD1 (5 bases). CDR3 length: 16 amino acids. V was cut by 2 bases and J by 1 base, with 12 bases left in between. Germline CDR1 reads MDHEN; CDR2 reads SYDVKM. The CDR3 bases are TGTGCCAGCAGTTTAGTGGGGCAGGGAAGCAATCAGCCCCAGCATTTT. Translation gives CASSLVGQGSNQPQHF.

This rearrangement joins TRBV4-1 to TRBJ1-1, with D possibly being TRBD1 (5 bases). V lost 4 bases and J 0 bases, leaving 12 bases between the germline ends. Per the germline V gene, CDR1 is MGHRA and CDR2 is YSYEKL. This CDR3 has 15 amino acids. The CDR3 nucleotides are TGCGCCAGCAGCCCAGGGCCGAGTATGAACACTGAAGCTTTCTTT. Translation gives CASSPGPSMNTEAFF.

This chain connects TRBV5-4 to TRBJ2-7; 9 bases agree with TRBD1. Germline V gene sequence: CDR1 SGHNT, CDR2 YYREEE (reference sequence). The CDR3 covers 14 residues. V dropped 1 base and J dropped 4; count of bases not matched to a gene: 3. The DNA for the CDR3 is TGTGCCAGCAGCTTGTCCGGACAGGGGTACGAGCAGTACTTC. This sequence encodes CASSLSGQGYEQYF.

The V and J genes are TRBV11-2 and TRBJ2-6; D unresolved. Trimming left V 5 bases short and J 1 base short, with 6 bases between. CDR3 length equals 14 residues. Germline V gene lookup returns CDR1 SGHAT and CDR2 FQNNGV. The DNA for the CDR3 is TGTGCCAGCAGCCCCCATTCTGGGGCCAACGTCCTGACTTTC. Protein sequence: CASSPHSGANVLTF.